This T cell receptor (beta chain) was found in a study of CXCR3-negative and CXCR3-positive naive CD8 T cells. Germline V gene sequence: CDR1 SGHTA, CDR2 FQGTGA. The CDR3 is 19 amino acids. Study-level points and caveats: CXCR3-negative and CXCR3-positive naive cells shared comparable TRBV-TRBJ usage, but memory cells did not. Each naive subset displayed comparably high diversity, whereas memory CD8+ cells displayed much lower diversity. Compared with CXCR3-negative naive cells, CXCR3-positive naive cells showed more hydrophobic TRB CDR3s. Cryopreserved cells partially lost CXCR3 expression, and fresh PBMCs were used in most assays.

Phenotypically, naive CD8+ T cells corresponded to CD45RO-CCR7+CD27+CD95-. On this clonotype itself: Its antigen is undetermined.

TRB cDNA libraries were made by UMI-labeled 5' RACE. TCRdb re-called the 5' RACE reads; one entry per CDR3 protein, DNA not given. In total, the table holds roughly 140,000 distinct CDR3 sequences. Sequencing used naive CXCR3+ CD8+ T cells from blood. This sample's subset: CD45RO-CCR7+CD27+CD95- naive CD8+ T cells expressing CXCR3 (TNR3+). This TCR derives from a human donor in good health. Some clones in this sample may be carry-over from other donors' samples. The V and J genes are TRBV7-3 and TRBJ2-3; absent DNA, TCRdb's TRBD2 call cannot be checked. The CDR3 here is CASSPSAGGNRLPPDTQYF.